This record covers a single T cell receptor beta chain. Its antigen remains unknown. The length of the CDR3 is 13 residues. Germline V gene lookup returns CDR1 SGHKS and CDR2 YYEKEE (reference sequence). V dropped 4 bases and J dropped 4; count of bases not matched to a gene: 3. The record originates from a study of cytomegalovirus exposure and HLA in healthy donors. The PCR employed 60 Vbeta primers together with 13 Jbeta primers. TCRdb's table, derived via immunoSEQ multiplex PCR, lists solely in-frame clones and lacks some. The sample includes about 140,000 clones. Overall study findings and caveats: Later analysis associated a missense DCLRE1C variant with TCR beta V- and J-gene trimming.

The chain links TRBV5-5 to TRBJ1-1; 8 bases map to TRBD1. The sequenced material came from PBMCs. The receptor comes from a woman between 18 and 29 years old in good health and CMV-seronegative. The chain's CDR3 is CASSLDRATEAFF. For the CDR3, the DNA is TGTGCCAGCAGCCTGGACAGGGCCACTGAAGCTTTCTTT.